One T cell receptor (beta chain) is described in this entry. Its antigen remains unidentified. This sample was taken from a study of CD8 T cell repertoires and HIV-1 epitope variants. Background on the study: T cells were stimulated with Twenty-five Gag and Nef peptides separately. Control wells had CMV/EBV/flu peptides, negative Ebola AY9, or no peptide.

The repertoire was sequenced with immunoSEQ multiplex PCR; TCRdb's copy has only in-frame clones and lacks some. The table records 4,500 or so clones, about 70% of them present only once. Notes on the study in general: No clonotypes responded to the TAALDMSHF plasma variant; about five recognized KF9, one HW9.

The V end lost 0 bases, the J end lost 2 bases, and 0 bases lay between the germline ends. Germline V gives CDR1 LGHNA, CDR2 YSLEER. The CDR3 is 12 amino acids. The J gene is TRBJ2-3, the V gene TRBV4-3; unclear D gene. Material: cultured CD8+ T cells derived from PBMCs. This receptor was taken from a male donor with HIV. The chain's CDR3 is CASSQDTDTQYF. The CDR3 region has the DNA TGCGCCAGCAGCCAAGACACAGATACGCAGTATTTT.